Following are 10 T cell receptor beta chains from one sample sequenced in a study of T cell responses to AZD1222 COVID-19 vaccine. The method was immunoSEQ multiplex PCR; TCRdb's version includes in-frame clones alone and lacks a portion of them. Counted here are around 120,000 clones, more than 75% occurring once; the ten biggest clones make up approximately 7.5%. The sequences come from peripheral blood, collected on day 0 of AZD1222 vaccination. These receptors all stem from an adult in good health.

The rearrangement links TRBV14 to TRBJ1-2; D is perhaps TRBD1 (5 bases). CDR1 SGHDN and CDR2 FVKESK come from the germline V gene. CDR3 length equals 14 residues. V shed 0 bases and J shed 8 bases, with 13 bases lying between them. Written as DNA, the CDR3 is TGTGCCAGCAGCCAAGACGCGGGGACCTTAGGCTACACCTTC. Amino acid sequence: CASSQDAGTLGYTF.

The chain combines TRBV7-3 with TRBJ1-3; perhaps TRBD1 as D (5 bases). The CDR3 loop spans 15 amino acids. Trimming removed 0 bases from V and 0 bases from J, with 6 bases in between. Germline V gene lookup returns CDR1 SGHTA and CDR2 FQGTGA. The CDR3 loop reads CASSLTGASGNTIYF. The CDR3 nucleotides read TGTGCCAGCAGCTTAACAGGGGCCTCTGGAAACACCATATATTTT.

This chain joins TRBV7-9 and TRBJ2-7; TRBD2 is a possible D gene (6 bases). The germline gives CDR1 SEHNR, CDR2 FQNEAQ (reference sequence). CDR3 length: 14 amino acids. V was clipped by 1 base and J by 6 bases, with 13 bases between them. For the CDR3, the DNA is TGTGCCAGCAGCTTAGGGGGACTGCCCCTCGAGCAGTACTTC. This codes for CASSLGGLPLEQYF.

This chain uses TRBV20-1 with TRBJ2-7; D gene uncertain. V gave up 3 bases and J gave up 4 bases, with 7 bases separating them. The CDR3 contains 11 residues. From germline, CDR1 is DFQATT and CDR2 SNEGSKA (reference sequence). Here the CDR3 reads CSARTEYEQYF. The CDR3 DNA reads TGCAGTGCTAGGACGGAGTACGAGCAGTACTTC.

The chain uses TRBV28 and TRBJ1-3; the D is unclear. The CDR3 extends over 13 amino acids. Germline V gene lookup returns CDR1 MDHEN and CDR2 SYDVKM. V lost 7 bases and J 2 bases, leaving 9 bases between the germline ends. The CDR3: CASTRLAGNTIYF. Written as DNA, the CDR3 is TGTGCCAGCACCCGACTCGCTGGAAACACCATATATTTT.

The rearrangement joins TRBV12-3 or TRBV12-4 to TRBJ2-1, with TRBD2 as a possible D gene (5 bases). This CDR3 comprises 12 residues. Trimming removed 5 bases from V and 15 bases from J, with 17 bases in between. CDR3 nucleotide sequence: TGTGCCAGCAGTCTCGGACTCACAATTGGGTTCTTC. It is translated as CASSLGLTIGFF.

The rearrangement uses TRBV30 and TRBJ2-7, with unresolved D. The germline CDR1 and CDR2 sequences are GTSNPN and SVGIG (reference sequence). The CDR3 runs to 13 residues. Trimming removed 2 bases at V and 6 bases at J, with 14 bases between. The CDR3 protein is CAWSFQTWREQYF. The DNA of the CDR3 is TGTGCCTGGAGTTTCCAGACCTGGCGCGAGCAGTACTTC.

This chain joins TRBV28 and TRBJ2-6; possible D gene TRBD1, 6 bases. The CDR3 contains 18 residues. The germline V gene has CDR1 MDHEN and CDR2 SYDVKM. Trimming removed 1 base at V and 3 bases at J, with 16 bases between. The CDR3 coding sequence is TGTGCCAGCAGTTTATCCAGGGGCGGACCCTATGGGGCCAACGTCCTGACTTTC. Encoded protein: CASSLSRGGPYGANVLTF. Drawing the rest from reference TRBV28 and TRBJ2-6, the complete variable domain is DVKVTQSSRYLVKRTGEKVFLECVQDMDHENMFWYRQDPGLGLRLIYFSYDVKMKEKGDIPEGYSVSREKKERFSLILESASTNQTSMYLCASSLSRGGPYGANVLTFGAGSRLTVL.

In DNA form, the CDR3 reads TGTGCCAGCAGTTTGACAGGGGGTGCGGAGCTGTTTTTT. Residues: CASSLTGGAELFF. This sequence joins TRBV12-3 or TRBV12-4 and TRBJ2-2, with 9 nucleotides matching TRBD1. The CDR3 extends over 13 amino acids. Trimming took 3 bases from V and 10 from J; bases not matched to a gene: 3.

J is TRBJ2-7 and V is TRBV9; D gene uncertain. The germline gives CDR1 SGDLS, CDR2 YYNGEE. CDR3 length equals 17 residues. Between the trimmed V and J ends, which lost 0 bases and 3 bases, there was a span of 19 bases. CDR3 sequence reads: CASSVAPSLDSFYEQYF. DNA of the CDR3: TGTGCCAGCAGCGTAGCCCCGTCCCTGGATAGCTTCTACGAGCAGTACTTC.